Listed below are T cell receptor beta chains from one sample, sequenced in a study of preoperative IRX-2 immunotherapy in early breast cancer. Libraries were prepared by immunoSEQ multiplex PCR; TCRdb keeps only in-frame clonotypes and omits some of them. The table shows about 98,000 clones, with roughly 90% occurring only once. The sample consisted of tumor tissue, taken after IRX-2 immunotherapy. The source is a human donor with breast cancer. CDR3s include the opening cysteine and the closing phenylalanine or tryptophan. Each record gives: D gene, J gene, clone size, CDR3 length, V gene, CDR3 protein, CDR3 DNA. D genes are given only for firm matches. A row's size may be missing; if present it is once, few, many or a size class.

TRBD2,TRBJ2-1,NA,18,TRBV6-8,CASSSKGLAGFSYNEQFF,TGTGCCAGCAGCTCAAAGGGGCTAGCGGGTTTTTCCTACAATGAGCAGTTCTTC
NA,TRBJ2-3,NA,14,TRBV14,CASSQGVGGRSQYF,TGTGCCAGCAGCCAAGGAGTGGGTGGAAGGTCGCAGTATTTT
TRBD1,TRBJ1-4,NA,13,TRBV6-8,CASRGQGARSLFF,TGTGCCAGCAGGGGACAGGGGGCGAGATCGCTGTTTTTT
NA,TRBJ1-1,NA,13,TRBV6-8,CASSPPTGDEAFF,TGTGCCAGCAGTCCCCCAACGGGGGATGAAGCTTTCTTT
NA,TRBJ1-3,NA,13,TRBV30,CAWSVLLRNTIYF,TGTGCCTGGAGTGTACTCCTCAGGAACACCATATATTTT
TRBD1,TRBJ1-2,NA,16,TRBV5-1,CASWPTGGADNYGYTF,TGCGCCAGCTGGCCGACAGGGGGCGCGGACAACTATGGCTACACCTTC
NA,TRBJ1-2,NA,14,TRBV28,CASSLARANYGYTF,TGTGCCAGCAGTTTAGCCAGGGCTAACTATGGCTACACCTTC
NA,TRBJ2-3,once,15,TRBV29-1,CSVDHRDIGLDTQYF,TGCAGCGTTGACCACCGGGACATCGGCCTTGATACGCAGTATTTT
NA,TRBJ1-6,NA,12,TRBV6-4,CASSYLGSPLHF,TGTGCCAGCAGTTATTTGGGTTCACCCCTCCACTTT
TRBD1,TRBJ1-6,NA,17,TRBV5-1,CASSLSGGGTYNSPLHF,TGCGCCAGCAGCTTGTCAGGAGGGGGCACCTATAATTCACCCCTCCACTTT
TRBD1,TRBJ1-2,NA,13,TRBV19,CASSDRGVYGYTF,TGTGCCAGTTCGGACAGGGGAGTTTATGGCTACACCTTC
NA,TRBJ1-1,NA,13,TRBV30,CAGRTAKNTEAFF,TGTGCCGGTAGGACAGCTAAGAACACTGAAGCTTTCTTT
TRBD2,TRBJ2-7,NA,15,TRBV18,CASSPFEREVNEQYF,TGTGCCAGCTCACCATTCGAGCGGGAGGTGAACGAGCAGTACTTC
NA,TRBJ1-4,NA,15,TRBV19,CASSLRTSVNEKLFF,TGTGCCAGTAGTCTAAGGACCAGCGTCAATGAAAAACTGTTTTTT
NA,TRBJ1-1,few,15,TRBV11-3,CASGRDTFPHTEAFF,TGTGCCAGCGGCCGGGACACCTTTCCCCACACTGAAGCTTTCTTT
NA,TRBJ1-2,NA,13,TRBV6-8,CASSYLGSAGYTF,TGTGCCAGCAGTTACTTGGGGAGCGCTGGCTACACCTTC
TRBD2,TRBJ2-3,NA,14,TRBV29-1,CSVATSPVTDTQYF,TGCAGCGTTGCGACTAGCCCAGTCACAGATACGCAGTATTTT
NA,TRBJ2-7,NA,15,TRBV10-1,CASSDSGVGGYEQYF,TGCGCCAGCAGTGATTCGGGCGTTGGGGGCTACGAGCAGTACTTC
NA,TRBJ1-3,NA,16,TRBV7-1,CASSLGAGFVGNTIYF,TGTGCCAGCAGCTTAGGGGCAGGCTTTGTTGGAAACACCATATATTTT
NA,TRBJ1-2,NA,18,TRBV5-1,CASTPLGQGGSDYYGYTF,TGCGCCAGCACCCCTCTCGGCCAGGGAGGCTCGGACTACTATGGCTACACCTTC
NA,TRBJ2-7,NA,14,TRBV29-1,CSVDSGPGLYEQYF,TGCAGCGTTGATTCAGGGCCGGGCCTCTACGAGCAGTACTTC
NA,TRBJ1-6,NA,15,TRBV28,CASRTQGIDNSPLHF,TGTGCCAGCAGGACCCAGGGGATCGATAATTCACCCCTCCACTTT
TRBD2,TRBJ2-3,once,16,TRBV5-1,CASSFSSGRASNTQYF,TGCGCCAGCAGCTTTTCTAGCGGGAGGGCCTCAAATACGCAGTATTTT
NA,TRBJ1-5,NA,14,TRBV2,CASRGARGGQPQHF,TGTGCCAGCAGAGGGGCGAGGGGCGGTCAGCCCCAGCATTTT
NA,TRBJ1-5,NA,13,TRBV6-8,CASGRTFNQPQHF,TGTGCCAGCGGAAGGACCTTCAATCAGCCCCAGCATTTT
NA,TRBJ1-2,NA,13,TRBV30,CAWSAQGLGGYTF,TGTGCCTGGAGCGCACAGGGACTTGGCGGCTACACCTTC
NA,TRBJ1-6,NA,15,TRBV1,CASSFPGPEDSPLHF,TGCGCCAGCAGTTTCCCGGGACCGGAGGATTCACCCCTCCACTTT
TRBD1,TRBJ1-5,NA,13,TRBV6-8,CASTRTGNQPQHF,TGTGCCAGCACCAGGACAGGGAATCAGCCCCAGCATTTT
NA,TRBJ2-2,once,16,TRBV15,CATSRGASSNTGELFF,TGTGCCACCAGCAGAGGGGCCAGCTCGAACACCGGGGAGCTGTTTTTT
NA,TRBJ2-3,NA,13,TRBV6-8,CASWGVNTDTQYF,TGTGCCTCGTGGGGGGTTAACACAGATACGCAGTATTTT
TRBD1,TRBJ2-5,NA,16,TRBV11-3,CASSKNPGQGGETQYF,TGTGCCAGCAGCAAGAATCCGGGACAGGGCGGGGAGACCCAGTACTTC
NA,TRBJ1-1,NA,13,TRBV6-8,CASSYGGNTEAFF,TGTGCCAGCAGTTACGGGGGAAACACTGAAGCTTTCTTT
TRBD1,TRBJ1-1,few,13,TRBV19,CASRSQGDTEAFF,TGTGCCAGTAGAAGTCAGGGGGACACTGAAGCTTTCTTT
NA,TRBJ1-3,once,17,TRBV28,CASKERGPLDSGNTIYF,TGTGCCAGCAAGGAGAGGGGCCCCCTCGACTCTGGAAACACCATATATTTT
NA,TRBJ1-2,NA,17,TRBV15,CATSRDLGRDTRGGYTF,TGTGCCACCAGCAGAGATTTAGGGCGTGATACCCGAGGAGGCTACACCTTC
TRBD2,TRBJ2-1,NA,16,TRBV6-8,CASSPRLAVSYNEQFF,TGTGCCAGCAGTCCAAGACTAGCGGTTTCCTACAATGAGCAGTTCTTC
NA,TRBJ2-1,NA,15,TRBV5-1,CASSLVGETYNEQFF,TGCGCCAGCAGCTTGGTTGGGGAGACCTACAATGAGCAGTTCTTC
TRBD2,TRBJ2-3,NA,15,TRBV28,CASRLAGRGGDTQYF,TGTGCCAGCAGACTAGCGGGACGGGGAGGAGATACGCAGTATTTT
NA,TRBJ1-5,few,13,TRBV19,CASTIYSNQPQHF,TGTGCCAGTACCATTTATAGCAATCAGCCCCAGCATTTT
NA,TRBJ2-3,few,14,TRBV7-1,CASSLGAGPVPQYF,TGTGCCAGCAGCTTGGGGGCGGGCCCCGTTCCGCAGTATTTT
TRBD2,TRBJ2-5,NA,15,TRBV30,CAWSRTGGEGETQYF,TGTGCCTGGAGTAGAACCGGGGGGGAGGGCGAGACCCAGTACTTC
TRBD1,TRBJ1-2,NA,16,TRBV6-8,CASSEFGTGGNYGYTF,TGTGCCAGCAGTGAGTTTGGGACAGGGGGCAACTATGGCTACACCTTC
TRBD1,TRBJ1-1,NA,15,TRBV5-1,CASSPRTGDNTEAFF,TGCGCCAGCAGCCCAAGGACAGGAGATAACACTGAAGCTTTCTTT
NA,TRBJ1-5,NA,13,TRBV6-1,CAISEGKTQPQHF,TGTGCCATCAGTGAAGGTAAAACTCAGCCCCAGCATTTT
NA,TRBJ2-2,NA,16,TRBV19,CASKREPQSNTGELFF,TGTGCCAGTAAACGCGAGCCCCAGTCGAACACCGGGGAGCTGTTTTTT